This T cell receptor (beta chain) is drawn from a study of CD8+ T cells in alopecia areata. As for the study in general: Tofacitinib ran 6 to 18 months, followed by 6 months off drug. Scoring of severity for treated patients was based on percentage of affected scalp area.

RNA was extracted and reverse transcribed into cDNA as the sequencing template. Here immunoSEQ multiplex PCR was the method, and the copy in TCRdb shows in-frame clones only, minus some. Of tens of thousands of clones listed, roughly 65% are singletons. The CDR3 sequence is 18 residues long. Germline-derived CDR1 and CDR2 are SGHDT and YYEEEE. V was pared by 4 bases and J by 0 bases, with 21 bases between. Treatment noted: oral pan-JAK inhibitor, 5-10 mg twice daily. Collection of lesional scalp punch biopsies and peripheral blood was performed in alopecia areata patients. Sequenced material: CD8+ T cells sorted from blood, taken at week 4, from a patient treated with tofacitinib. The chain combines TRBV5-6 with TRBJ2-3; D uncertain. This receptor was identified in a human donor with alopecia areata. As DNA, the CDR3 is TGTGCCAGCAGCCCACGGGCTCTCGAATTCCTTAGCACAGATACGCAGTATTTT. Residues: CASSPRALEFLSTDTQYF.